This T cell receptor (beta chain) appears in the sequencing data of a study of CD8 T cells in Susac syndrome. General study findings and limits: As the study acknowledged, the number of individuals who were part of its TCR sequencing and HLA analysis was relatively small.

RNA totalling roughly 0.5 to 1 ug underwent reverse transcription with random hexamers. TCRdb redid the calling of the immunoSEQ multiplex PCR reads with MiXCR, one entry per CDR3 protein. There are 150,000 to 180,000 distinct CDR3 sequences in the sample; about 95% occur only once, and 0.13% to 0.15% lies in the top ten. Concerning this clonotype itself: Antigen specificity is unknown.

Germline assignment: CDR1 LGHDT and CDR2 YNNKEL (reference sequence). This CDR3 comprises 16 residues. V lost 4 bases and J lost 5; bases outside the gene matches: 9. Sequencing of TCR beta was undertaken in CD8+ and CD4+ T cells derived from blood. The multiple sclerosis control group was made up of treatment-naive patients with stable or active relapsing-remitting disease. This clonotype was obtained from a human donor with multiple sclerosis. The chain has TRBV3-1 and TRBJ2-1; 9 bases line up with TRBD1. What was sequenced was CD8+ T cells from PBMCs. Here the CDR3 DNA reads TGTGCCAGCAGCCCCTCAACCCGGACAGGGGACAATGAGCAGTTCTTC. It encodes CASSPSTRTGDNEQFF.